This T cell receptor (beta chain) was captured in a study of breast tumors, draining lymph nodes, adjacent tissues. Samples came from axillary lymph nodes draining the breast cancer. Trimming pared 0 bases from V and 3 bases from J, leaving 12 bases between. This CDR3 has 16 amino acids. Germline V CDR1 and CDR2: SGHNT, YENEEA. Study-wide results and caveats: Tumor TCR diversity was below lymph nodes but above nontumor tissue.

Of note for this clonotype: Its target is unknown. This may arise from a read error, as a much more abundant clone is one base away.

TCRdb passed the multiplex PCR reads through MiXCR, listing each CDR3 protein once. The sample has about 220,000 distinct CDR3 sequences, less than 35% seen once. The chain joins TRBV11-3 to TRBJ2-1, with D possibly matching TRBD1 (6 bases). Sequences were obtained from axillary lymph node tissue. The clonotype was recovered from a female donor with breast cancer. Some clones in this sample may be carry-over from other donors' samples. The CDR3 protein is CASSLEVGASYNEQFF. The CDR3 DNA sequence: TGTGCCAGCAGCTTAGAAGTGGGGGCGAGCTACAATGAGCAGTTCTTC.